A single sample is the source of the 5 T cell receptor beta chains below, sequenced in a study of T cell changes during pregnancy in multiple sclerosis. The data were produced by immunoSEQ multiplex PCR, yet TCRdb's version contains in-frame clones alone and is incomplete. Of 40,000 to 60,000 clones in the sample, about 91% were seen once. This sample comprised CD8+ T cells from peripheral blood mononuclear cells, obtained in the second trimester of pregnancy. The receptor set was obtained from a female donor with multiple sclerosis, enrolled in a pregnancy study.

This chain connects TRBV6-1 to TRBJ1-5, with D perhaps matching TRBD1 (6 bases). V gave up 4 bases and J gave up 5 bases, with 9 bases separating them. This CDR3 is 13 amino acids long. CDR1 MNHNS and CDR2 SASEGT come from the germline V gene. CDR3 loop: CASSGQVYQPQHF. The CDR3 DNA is TGTGCCAGCAGTGGACAGGTGTATCAGCCCCAGCATTTT.

This clone was recorded a few times. V and J are TRBV4-1 and TRBJ1-2, with D possibly being TRBD1 (6 bases). Between the trimmed V and J ends, which lost 1 base and 3 bases, there was a span of 15 bases. Germline V gives CDR1 MGHRA, CDR2 YSYEKL. CDR3 length: 16 amino acids. The DNA for the CDR3 is TGCGCCAGCAGCCAAGTACTAGGGGGTGAAGACTATGGCTACACCTTC. Its translation is CASSQVLGGEDYGYTF.

The V call is TRBV29-1, the J call TRBJ2-1, with D maybe TRBD2 (6 bases). The germline V gene encodes CDR1 SQVTM and CDR2 ANQGSEA. The CDR3 runs to 13 residues. Trimming took 7 bases from V and 1 from J, leaving 11 bases between them. The CDR3 is CSAGTGSYNEQFF. Here the CDR3 DNA reads TGCAGCGCCGGGACTGGTTCCTACAATGAGCAGTTCTTC.

The chain couples TRBV23-1 to TRBJ1-1, with D perhaps matching TRBD1 (5 bases). TRBV23-1 is labeled an ORF, and its function is uncertain. The CDR3 is made up of 15 amino acids. V was clipped by 4 bases and J by 6 bases, with 18 bases between them. The CDR3 loop reads CASSPGPDITAEAFF. DNA for the CDR3: TGCGCCAGCAGTCCAGGACCGGACATAACCGCTGAAGCTTTCTTT.

The CDR3 DNA is TGTGCCAGCAGCTTGGGACACAGGGGGCAGGGCACTGAAGCTTTCTTT. Translation: CASSLGHRGQGTEAFF. J is TRBJ1-1 and V is TRBV5-6; 9 bases map to TRBD1. V dropped 0 bases and J dropped 4; count of bases not matched to a gene: 7. Germline V lookup: CDR1 SGHDT, CDR2 YYEEEE. The CDR3 covers 16 residues.